This is a list of T cell receptor beta chains from one sample in a study of blood T cell repertoires in COVID-19. The data were produced by immunoSEQ multiplex PCR, yet TCRdb's version contains in-frame clones alone and is incomplete. Of 90,000 to 120,000 clones in the sample, approximately 62% were seen once. The sample comprised peripheral blood. Receptors originate from an elderly man with acute or convalescent COVID-19. Both conserved end residues are trimmed from each CDR3.

>TRBV2|TRBJ2-2
ASSRTGNTGELF
>TRBV18|TRBJ1-1
ASSQNRGDTEAF
>TRBV18|TRBJ2-3
AATSSGRPRLGDTQY
>TRBV20-1|TRBJ1-1
SASWQGVTEAF
>TRBV5-5|TRBJ1-4
ASRPRGAPNEKLF
>TRBV3-1/TRBV3-2|TRBJ2-3
ASSPLAGEGTDTQY
>TRBV9|TRBJ2-2
ASSPRRGGAGELF
>TRBV5-8|TRBJ2-3
ASRPGTSGNGDTQY
>TRBV6-1|TRBJ1-2
ASSEGTGGYT
>TRBV10-3|TRBJ1-2
AARTRGLDYGYT
>TRBV7-2|TRBJ1-1
ASRPRTGVPEAF
>TRBV7-2|TRBJ2-7
ASSRVGRETYEQY
>TRBV7-9|TRBJ2-3
ASSFLAADTQY
>TRBV7-2|TRBJ2-1
ASSYSNEQF
>TRBV7-8|TRBJ2-1
ASSPTTGVTYNEQF
>TRBV28|TRBJ1-2
ASRRQGLDYGYT
>TRBV10-3|TRBJ1-1
AIQTGRDTEAF
>TRBV7-2|TRBJ1-1
ASSVDRGRSEAF
>TRBV9|TRBJ2-6
ASSVGGGAGANVLT
>TRBV3-1/TRBV3-2|TRBJ2-7
ASSQDFFRGQLFSHEQY
>TRBV7-9|TRBJ2-5
ASSRGGGETQY
>TRBV4-3|TRBJ2-7
ASSQGETSGVYEQY
>TRBV5-4|TRBJ2-2
ASSLAQRGNTGELF
>TRBV5-8|TRBJ2-1
ASTGDSLSYNEQF
>TRBV5-6|TRBJ2-5
ASTPQGWGETQY
>TRBV19|TRBJ1-1
ASSIGVRRATEAF
>TRBV3-1/TRBV3-2|TRBJ1-1
ASSQGTGNTEAF
>TRBV24-1|TRBJ2-1
ATSDSGLAGAINEQF
>TRBV11-2|TRBJ2-7
ASSGGGGGSYEQY
>TRBV5-1|TRBJ2-3
ASSLAGLAGVGFRTDTQY
>TRBV10-3|TRBJ2-1
AISEGRGTYNEQF
>TRBV5-5|TRBJ2-7
ASSYIWASGHPYEQY
>TRBV27|TRBJ2-1
ASSLSSGRTFRNEQF
>TRBV25-1|TRBJ1-4
ASSDPSTNEKLF
>TRBV7-3|TRBJ2-5
ASSQGTGGETQY
>TRBV6-2/TRBV6-3|TRBJ2-7
ASSYSPYRLSYEQY
>TRBV28|TRBJ2-7
ASSFQGDGRLYEQY
>TRBV19|TRBJ1-2
ASSIAGGYGYT
>TRBV20-1|TRBJ2-5
SARELGDQY
>TRBV5-8|TRBJ2-5
ASSQGTGVQETQY
>TRBV10-2|TRBJ1-5
ASRDRQGASSQPQH
>TRBV5-4|TRBJ1-3
ASSPAGGSGNTIY
>TRBV2|TRBJ2-2
ASSVTKNTGELF
>TRBV7-9|TRBJ2-7
ASSLIGYEQY
>TRBV11-2|TRBJ2-1
ASSLWRGNEQF
>TRBV5-6|TRBJ2-1
ASSSWTGTYNEQF
>TRBV28|TRBJ2-2
ASSSIGTSGLGELF
>TRBV28|TRBJ2-1
ATFWGGAYNEQF
>TRBV28|TRBJ1-5
ASSPPNRVHPQH
>TRBV7-9|TRBJ2-7
ASSYGQGADEQY
>TRBV9|TRBJ1-1
ASSARGGPSNTEAF
>TRBV27|TRBJ1-1
ASSLTRFTEAF
>TRBV20-1|TRBJ2-5
SANSETQY
>TRBV5-1|TRBJ2-3
ASSLWARETSTDTQY
>TRBV11-3|TRBJ2-3
ASSQRYGGATDTQY
>TRBV14|TRBJ1-6
ASSLVGGNSPLH
>TRBV6-2/TRBV6-3|TRBJ2-3
ASSYEGLTQY
>TRBV11-3|TRBJ1-3
ASSLSTASGNTIY
>TRBV28|TRBJ2-7
ASSGGAPHEQY